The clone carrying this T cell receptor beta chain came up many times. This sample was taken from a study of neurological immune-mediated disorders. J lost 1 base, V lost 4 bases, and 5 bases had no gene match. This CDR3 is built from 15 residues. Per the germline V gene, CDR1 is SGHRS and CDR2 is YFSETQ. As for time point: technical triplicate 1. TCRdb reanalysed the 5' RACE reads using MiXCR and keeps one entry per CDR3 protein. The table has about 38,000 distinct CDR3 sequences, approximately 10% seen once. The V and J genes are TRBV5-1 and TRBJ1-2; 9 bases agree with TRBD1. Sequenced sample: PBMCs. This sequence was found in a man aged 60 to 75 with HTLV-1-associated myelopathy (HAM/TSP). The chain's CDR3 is CASSLGTGFNYGYTF. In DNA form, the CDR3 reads TGCGCCAGCAGCCTCGGGACAGGGTTTAACTATGGCTACACCTTC.